What follows describes a single TCR beta chain. What it recognizes is unknown. Sequenced by immunoSEQ multiplex PCR; TCRdb stores in-frame clones only, minus some. The sample has 84,000 or so clones, more than 75% seen once. Germline lookup yields CDR1 MNHNS and CDR2 SASEGT. The CDR3 spans 12 residues. V dropped 1 base and J dropped 12 bases, with 7 bases sitting between them. This sample was included in a study of T cell responses to AZD1222 COVID-19 vaccine. General study points: The study found Spike-specific TCR breadth and depth rose after two AZD1222 doses. Only a handful of AZD1222 recipients tested seropositive at baseline.

The clonotype was recovered from an adult in good health. V gene TRBV6-1 combines with J gene TRBJ1-6; D is undetermined. The sample was peripheral blood, taken on day 0 of MenACWY control vaccination. The CDR3 loop reads CASSEVGEPLHF. CDR3 nucleotide sequence: TGTGCCAGCAGTGAAGTGGGAGAACCCCTCCACTTT.